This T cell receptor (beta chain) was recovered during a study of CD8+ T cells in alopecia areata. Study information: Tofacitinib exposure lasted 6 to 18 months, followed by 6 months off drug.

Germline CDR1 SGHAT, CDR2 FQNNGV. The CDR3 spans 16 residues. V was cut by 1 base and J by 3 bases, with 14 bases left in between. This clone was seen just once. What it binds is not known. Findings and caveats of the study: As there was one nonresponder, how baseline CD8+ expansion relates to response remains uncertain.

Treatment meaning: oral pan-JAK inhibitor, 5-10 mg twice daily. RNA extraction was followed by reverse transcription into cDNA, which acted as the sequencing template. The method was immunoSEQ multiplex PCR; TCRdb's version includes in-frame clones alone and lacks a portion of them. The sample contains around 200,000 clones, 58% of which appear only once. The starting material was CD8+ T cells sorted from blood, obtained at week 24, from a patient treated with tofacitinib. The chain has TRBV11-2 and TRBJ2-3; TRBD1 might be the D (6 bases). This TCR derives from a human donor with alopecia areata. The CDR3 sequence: CASSLADQGWTDTQYF. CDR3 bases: TGTGCCAGCAGCTTAGCCGACCAGGGGTGGACAGATACGCAGTATTTT.